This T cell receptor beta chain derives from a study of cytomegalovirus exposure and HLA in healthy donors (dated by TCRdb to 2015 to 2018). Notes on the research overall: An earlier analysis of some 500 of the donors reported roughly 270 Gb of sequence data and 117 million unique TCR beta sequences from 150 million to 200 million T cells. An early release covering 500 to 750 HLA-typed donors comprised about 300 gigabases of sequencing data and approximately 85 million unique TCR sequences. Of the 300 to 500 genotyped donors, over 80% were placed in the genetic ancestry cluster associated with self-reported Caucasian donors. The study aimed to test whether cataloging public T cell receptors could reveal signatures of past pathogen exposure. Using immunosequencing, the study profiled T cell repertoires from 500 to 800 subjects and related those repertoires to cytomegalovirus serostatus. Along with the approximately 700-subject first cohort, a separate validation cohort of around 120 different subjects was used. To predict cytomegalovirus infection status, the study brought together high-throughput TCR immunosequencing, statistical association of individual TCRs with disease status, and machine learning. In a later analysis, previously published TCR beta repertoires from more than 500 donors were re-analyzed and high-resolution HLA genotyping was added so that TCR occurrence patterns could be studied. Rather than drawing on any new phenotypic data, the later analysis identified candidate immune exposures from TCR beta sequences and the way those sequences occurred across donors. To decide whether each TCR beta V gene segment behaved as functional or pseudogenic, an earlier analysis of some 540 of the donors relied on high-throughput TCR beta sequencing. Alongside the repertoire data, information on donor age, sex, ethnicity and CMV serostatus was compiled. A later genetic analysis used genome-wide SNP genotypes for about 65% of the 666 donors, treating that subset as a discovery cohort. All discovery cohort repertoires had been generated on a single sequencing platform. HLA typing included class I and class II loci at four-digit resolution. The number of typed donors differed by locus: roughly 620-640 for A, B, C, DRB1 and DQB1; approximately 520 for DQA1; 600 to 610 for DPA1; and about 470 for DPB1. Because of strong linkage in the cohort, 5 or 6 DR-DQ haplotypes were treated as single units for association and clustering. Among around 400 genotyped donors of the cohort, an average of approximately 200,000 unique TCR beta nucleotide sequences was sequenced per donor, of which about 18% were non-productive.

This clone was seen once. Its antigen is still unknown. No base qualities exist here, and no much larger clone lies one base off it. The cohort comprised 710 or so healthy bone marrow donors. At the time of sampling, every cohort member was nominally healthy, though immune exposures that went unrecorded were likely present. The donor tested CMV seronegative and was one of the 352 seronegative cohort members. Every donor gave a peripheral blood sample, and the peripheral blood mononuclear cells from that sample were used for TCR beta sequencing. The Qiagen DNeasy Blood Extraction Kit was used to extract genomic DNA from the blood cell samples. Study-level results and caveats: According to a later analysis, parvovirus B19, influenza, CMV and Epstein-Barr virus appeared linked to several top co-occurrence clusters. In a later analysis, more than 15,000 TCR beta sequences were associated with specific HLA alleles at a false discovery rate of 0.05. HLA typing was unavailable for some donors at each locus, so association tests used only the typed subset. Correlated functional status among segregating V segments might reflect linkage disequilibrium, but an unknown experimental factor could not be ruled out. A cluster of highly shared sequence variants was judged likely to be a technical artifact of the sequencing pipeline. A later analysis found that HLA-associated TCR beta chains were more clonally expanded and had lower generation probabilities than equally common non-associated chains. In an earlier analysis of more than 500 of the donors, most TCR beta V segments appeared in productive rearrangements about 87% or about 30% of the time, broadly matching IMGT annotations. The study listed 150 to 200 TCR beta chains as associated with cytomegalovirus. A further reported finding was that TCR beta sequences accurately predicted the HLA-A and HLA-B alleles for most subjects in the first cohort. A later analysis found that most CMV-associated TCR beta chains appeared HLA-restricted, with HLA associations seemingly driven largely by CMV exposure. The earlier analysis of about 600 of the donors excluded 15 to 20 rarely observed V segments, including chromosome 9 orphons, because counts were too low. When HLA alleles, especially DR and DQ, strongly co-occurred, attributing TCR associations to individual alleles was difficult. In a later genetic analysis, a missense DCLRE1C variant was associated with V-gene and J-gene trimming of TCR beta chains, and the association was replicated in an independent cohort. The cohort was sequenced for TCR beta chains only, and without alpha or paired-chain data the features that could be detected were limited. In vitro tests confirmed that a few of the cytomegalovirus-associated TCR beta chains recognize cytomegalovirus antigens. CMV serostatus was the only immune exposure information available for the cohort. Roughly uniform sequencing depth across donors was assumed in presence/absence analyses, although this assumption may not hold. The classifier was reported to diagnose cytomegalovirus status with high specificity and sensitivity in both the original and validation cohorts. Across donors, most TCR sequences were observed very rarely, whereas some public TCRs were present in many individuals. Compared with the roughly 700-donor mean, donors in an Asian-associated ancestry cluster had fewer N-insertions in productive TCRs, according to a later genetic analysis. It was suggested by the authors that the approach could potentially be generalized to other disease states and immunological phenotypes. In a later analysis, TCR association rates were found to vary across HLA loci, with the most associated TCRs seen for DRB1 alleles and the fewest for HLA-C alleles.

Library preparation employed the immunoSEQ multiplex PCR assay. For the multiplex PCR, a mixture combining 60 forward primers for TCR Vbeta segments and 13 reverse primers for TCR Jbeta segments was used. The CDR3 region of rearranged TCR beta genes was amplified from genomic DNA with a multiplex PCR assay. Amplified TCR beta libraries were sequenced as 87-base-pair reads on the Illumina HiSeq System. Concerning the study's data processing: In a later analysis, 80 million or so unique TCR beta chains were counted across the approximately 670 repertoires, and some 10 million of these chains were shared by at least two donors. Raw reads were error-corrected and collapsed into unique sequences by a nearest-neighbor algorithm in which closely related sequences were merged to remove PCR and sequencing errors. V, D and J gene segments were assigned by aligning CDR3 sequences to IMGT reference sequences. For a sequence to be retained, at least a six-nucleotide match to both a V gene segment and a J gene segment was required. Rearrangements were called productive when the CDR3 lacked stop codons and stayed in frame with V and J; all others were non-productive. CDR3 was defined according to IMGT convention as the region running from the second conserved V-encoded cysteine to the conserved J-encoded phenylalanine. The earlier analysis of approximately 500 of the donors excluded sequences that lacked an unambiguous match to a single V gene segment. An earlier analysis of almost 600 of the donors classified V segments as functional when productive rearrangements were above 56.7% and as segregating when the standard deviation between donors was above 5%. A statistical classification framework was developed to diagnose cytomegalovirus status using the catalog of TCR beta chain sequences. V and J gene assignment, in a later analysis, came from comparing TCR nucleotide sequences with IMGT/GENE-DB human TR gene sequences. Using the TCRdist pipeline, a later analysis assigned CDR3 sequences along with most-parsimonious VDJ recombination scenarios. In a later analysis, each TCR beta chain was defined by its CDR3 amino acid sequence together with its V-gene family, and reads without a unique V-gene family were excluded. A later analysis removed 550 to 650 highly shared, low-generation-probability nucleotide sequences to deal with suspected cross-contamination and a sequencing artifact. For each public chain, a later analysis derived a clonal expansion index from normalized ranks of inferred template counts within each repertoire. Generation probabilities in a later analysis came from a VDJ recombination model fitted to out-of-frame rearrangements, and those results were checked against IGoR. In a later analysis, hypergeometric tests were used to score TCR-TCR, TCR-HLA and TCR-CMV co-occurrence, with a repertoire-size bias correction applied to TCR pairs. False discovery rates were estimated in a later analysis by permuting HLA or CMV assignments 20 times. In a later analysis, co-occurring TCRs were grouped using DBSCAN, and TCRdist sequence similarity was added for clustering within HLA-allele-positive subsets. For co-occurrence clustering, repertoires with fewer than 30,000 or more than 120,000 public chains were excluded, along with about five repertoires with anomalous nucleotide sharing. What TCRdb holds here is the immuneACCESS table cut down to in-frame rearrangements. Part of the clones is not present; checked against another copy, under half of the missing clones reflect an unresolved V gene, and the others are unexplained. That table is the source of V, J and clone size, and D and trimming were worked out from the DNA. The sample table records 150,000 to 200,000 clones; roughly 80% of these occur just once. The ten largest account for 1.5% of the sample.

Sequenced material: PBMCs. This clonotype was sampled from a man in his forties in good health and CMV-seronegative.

The CDR3 corresponds to CASSVTGTPPNEQFF. Here is the DNA: TGTGCCAGCAGCGTAACCGGGACTCCCCCCAATGAGCAGTTCTTC. The V and J genes are TRBV9 and TRBJ2-1; tentative D gene TRBD2, with 6 bases matching. The V end loses 1 base and the J end loses 6 bases, and a stretch of 14 bases separates them. Looking up the germline V gene yields CDR1 SGDLS and CDR2 YYNGEE. The CDR3 runs 15 amino acids, cysteine and phenylalanine included. Kept here is only the CDR3 DNA, which spans 45 bases and is read in frame from base 1. The full variable domain, with segments outside the CDR3 supplied by the reference TRBV9 and TRBJ2-1 proteins, appears as DSGVTQTPKHLITATGQRVTLRCSPRSGDLSVYWYQQSLDQGLQFLIQYYNGEERAKGNILERFSAQQFPDLHSELNLSSLELGDSALYFCASSVTGTPPNEQFFGPGTRLTVL.